The rows below give T cell receptor beta chains drawn from one sample of a study of circulating CD8 cells and anti-PD-1 response in melanoma. TCRdb re-called the reads with MiXCR, one entry per CDR3 protein. Of about 1,100 distinct CDR3 sequences in the sample, around 10% were seen once. Specimen: CD8+ T cells from PBMCs, collected at baseline or after one month of anti-PD-1 therapy (not recorded which). The receptors here all came from a human donor with melanoma. The CDR3 runs from the conserved cysteine through the conserved F or W. A D gene is named only where the DNA matches it firmly. Some rows have no size entry. The others give once, few or many, or a class for an expanded clone.

>large|TRBJ2-5|TRBV7-2|.
TGTGCCAGCAGCCGATGGGGGGCGAAAGAGACCCAGTACTTC
CASSRWGAKETQYF
>.|TRBJ2-2|TRBV5-5|TRBD2
TGTGCCAGCAGCTCGACTAGCGGGTTGAACACCGGGGAGCTGTTTTTT
CASSSTSGLNTGELFF
>medium-sized|TRBJ2-1|TRBV7-7|TRBD2
TGTGCCAGCAGCCTCGGGACTAGCGGGGGGCATGAGCAGTTCTTC
CASSLGTSGGHEQFF
>medium-sized|TRBJ2-7|TRBV4-3|TRBD2
TGCGCCAGCAGCCAAGATAAAGCTAGCGGGGGAGGGCAGTACTTC
CASSQDKASGGGQYF
>medium-sized|TRBJ2-2|TRBV29-1|.
TGCAGCGTTACAGGGTTCGGGGAGCTGTTTTTT
CSVTGFGELFF
>medium-sized|TRBJ1-4|TRBV7-2|.
TGTGCCAGCAGCCCATCTGTACAGCCACTCCACGAAAAACTGTTTTTT
CASSPSVQPLHEKLFF
>.|TRBJ2-1|TRBV28|TRBD2
TGTGCCAGCAGTTTGAGCGGGAGTCCGAACAATGAGCAGTTCTTC
CASSLSGSPNNEQFF
>medium-sized|TRBJ2-1|TRBV4-3|.
TGCGCCAGCAGCCAAGAATCCGGGAGCTCCTACAATGAGCAGTTCTTC
CASSQESGSSYNEQFF
>.|TRBJ1-1|TRBV12-3/TRBV12-4|.
TGTGCCAGCAGCCCGGGGGCCTGGGGCACTGAAGCTTTCTTT
CASSPGAWGTEAFF
>medium-sized|TRBJ2-7|TRBV29-1|.
TGCAGCGTTCTACTATGGGGGTACGAGCAGTACTTC
CSVLLWGYEQYF
>medium-sized|TRBJ2-2|TRBV10-3|.
TGTGCCATCAGTGAGGAGGGCACCGGGGAGCTGTTTTTT
CAISEEGTGELFF
>medium-sized|TRBJ2-1|TRBV12-5|.
TGTGCTAGTGGTTTGGTAAGCGATGAGCAGTTCTTC
CASGLVSDEQFF
>medium-sized|TRBJ2-7|TRBV29-1|.
TGCAGCGTTGTAACTTACGAGCAGTACTTC
CSVVTYEQYF
>.|TRBJ2-5|TRBV5-1|.
TGCGCCAGCACCCCCACAGGGATGTACGAGACCCAGTACTTC
CASTPTGMYETQYF
>medium-sized|TRBJ1-5|TRBV6-1|.
TGTGCCAGCAGTGACCTGATCTCCCCGGAGCCCCAGCATTTT
CASSDLISPEPQHF
>medium-sized|TRBJ1-1|TRBV6-2/TRBV6-3|.
TGTGCCAGCAGTTACGGGGGAACTGAAGCTTTCTTT
CASSYGGTEAFF
>medium-sized|TRBJ2-3|TRBV27|TRBD1
TGTGCCAGCAGCCCTATGGACAGGGCAATAGATACGCAGTATTTT
CASSPMDRAIDTQYF
>.|TRBJ2-7|TRBV27|.
TGTGCCAGCAGTTCCAGGGCAACCTACGAGCAGTACTTC
CASSSRATYEQYF
>medium-sized|TRBJ1-3|TRBV9|.
TGTGCCAGCAGCGTAGAACCGGCTGGAAACACCATATATTTT
CASSVEPAGNTIYF
>.|TRBJ2-7|TRBV27|.
TGTGCCAGCAGTTTAAGGGCTCCCTACGAGCAGTACTTC
CASSLRAPYEQYF
>few|TRBJ2-7|TRBV9|TRBD2
TGTGCCAGCAGCGTAGAAGCCAGCGGGGGGCTCATAGACTACGAGCAGTACTTC
CASSVEASGGLIDYEQYF
>medium-sized|TRBJ2-1|TRBV27|.
TGTGCCAGCAGTTCGGGTCTAGGGTTTAACAATGAGCAGTTCTTC
CASSSGLGFNNEQFF
>medium-sized|TRBJ2-7|TRBV12-3/TRBV12-4|TRBD1
TGTGCCAGCAGTTTGATCGACCAGGGGGCGTCTAGGGGCGAGCAGTACTTC
CASSLIDQGASRGEQYF
>few|TRBJ1-4|TRBV19|.
TGTGCCCGACCCCCATCTTCTGACGGGGAAAAACTGTTTTTT
CARPPSSDGEKLFF
>.|TRBJ2-5|TRBV4-1|.
TGCGCCAGCAGCCAAGATGGAATGGGCGGCCTAGGGACCCAGTACTTC
CASSQDGMGGLGTQYF
>large|TRBJ2-3|TRBV29-1|.
TGCAGCGTTAGGATGACAGATACGCAGTATTTT
CSVRMTDTQYF
>.|TRBJ2-5|TRBV12-3/TRBV12-4|TRBD1
TGTGCCAGCAGTACCGGACAGGGTCAAGAGACCCAGTACTTC
CASSTGQGQETQYF
>medium-sized|TRBJ2-7|TRBV20-1|.
TGCAGTGCTACGATTACTGTCGAGCAGTACTTC
CSATITVEQYF
>medium-sized|TRBJ2-7|TRBV7-2|.
TGTGCCAGCAGCTTAGGAGCGGGCTCCTACGAGCAGTACTTC
CASSLGAGSYEQYF
>medium-sized|TRBJ2-2|TRBV12-5|.
TGTGCTAGTGGTTTTATGACAGCGAACACCGGGGAGCTGTTTTTT
CASGFMTANTGELFF
>.|TRBJ2-7|TRBV6-2/TRBV6-3|.
TGTGCCAGCAGTCTCGACAGTTATTCCTACGAGCAGTACTTC
CASSLDSYSYEQYF
>few|TRBJ2-7|TRBV5-1|.
TGCGCCAGCAGCTTTGGCTACGAGCAGTACTTC
CASSFGYEQYF
>large|TRBJ2-5|TRBV19|.
TGTGCCAGTAGTATGGTGGCGGGGGAGACCCAGTACTTC
CASSMVAGETQYF
>.|TRBJ2-7|TRBV4-3|.
TGCGCCAGCAGCCCAGGAGGTGGCAGGTTCTACATCGAGCAGTACTTC
CASSPGGGRFYIEQYF
>few|TRBJ1-2|TRBV12-3/TRBV12-4|.
TGTGCCAGCAGTTTAGCGGATGGCAGGGCGGATGGCTACACCTTC
CASSLADGRADGYTF
>.|TRBJ2-7|TRBV19|.
TGTGCCAGTAGTATGGAGGGAAGCTCCTACGAGCAGTACTTC
CASSMEGSSYEQYF
>medium-sized|TRBJ2-3|TRBV11-2|.
TGTGCCAGCAGCTTCGGAGCGGCGGGGACAGATACGCAGTATTTT
CASSFGAAGTDTQYF